This T cell receptor (beta chain) appears in the sequencing data of a study of cytomegalovirus exposure and HLA in healthy donors. Study-level background: Clustering assigned approximately 78% of the roughly 370 genotyped donors to the Caucasian-associated ancestry cluster.

Notes on this clone: The antigen is not known.

Trimming cost V 5 bases and J 7 bases; bases outside gene matches: 6. In germline, CDR1 is MNHEY, CDR2 SMNVEV (reference sequence). CDR3 length: 14 amino acids. PCR employed 60 Vbeta and 13 Jbeta primers. Measured with immunoSEQ multiplex PCR; TCRdb has only the in-frame clones, and not every one. The sample consists of around 140,000 clones, 70% to 80% of them appearing once. Points from the study as a whole: With high specificity and sensitivity, the classifier reportedly diagnosed cytomegalovirus status. Follow-up analysis later connected one missense variant in DCLRE1C with trimming of TCR beta V- and J-genes.

The TCR comes from a woman aged 60-75 years in good health and CMV-seronegative. The V call is TRBV27, the J call TRBJ1-2; 11 nucleotides match TRBD1. Sequencing was done on a sample of PBMCs. CDR3 sequence reads: CASSGAGTGGGYTF. CDR3 DNA sequence: TGTGCCAGCAGTGGGGCCGGGACAGGGGGTGGCTACACCTTC.